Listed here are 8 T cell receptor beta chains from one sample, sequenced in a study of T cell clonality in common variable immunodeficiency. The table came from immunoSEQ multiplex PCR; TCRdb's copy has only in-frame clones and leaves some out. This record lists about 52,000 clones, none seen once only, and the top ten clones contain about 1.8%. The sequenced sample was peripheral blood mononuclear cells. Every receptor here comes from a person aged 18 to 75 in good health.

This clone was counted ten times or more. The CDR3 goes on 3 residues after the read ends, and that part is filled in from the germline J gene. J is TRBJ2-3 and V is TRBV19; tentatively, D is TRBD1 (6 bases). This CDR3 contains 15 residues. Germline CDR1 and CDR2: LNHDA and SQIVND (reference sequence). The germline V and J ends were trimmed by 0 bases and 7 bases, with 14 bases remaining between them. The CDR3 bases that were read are TGTGCCAGTAGTATAGAGGGGGCTATCTCAAATACG. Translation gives CASSIEGAISNT. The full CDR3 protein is CASSIEGAISNTQYF.

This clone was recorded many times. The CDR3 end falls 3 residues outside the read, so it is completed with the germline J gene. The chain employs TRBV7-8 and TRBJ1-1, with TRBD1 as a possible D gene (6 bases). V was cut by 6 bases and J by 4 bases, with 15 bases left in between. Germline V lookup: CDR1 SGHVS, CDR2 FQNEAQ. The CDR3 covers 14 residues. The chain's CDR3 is CASRPGHLGTEAFF. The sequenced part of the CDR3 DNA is TGTGCCAGCAGACCGGGACACCTGGGCACTGAA.

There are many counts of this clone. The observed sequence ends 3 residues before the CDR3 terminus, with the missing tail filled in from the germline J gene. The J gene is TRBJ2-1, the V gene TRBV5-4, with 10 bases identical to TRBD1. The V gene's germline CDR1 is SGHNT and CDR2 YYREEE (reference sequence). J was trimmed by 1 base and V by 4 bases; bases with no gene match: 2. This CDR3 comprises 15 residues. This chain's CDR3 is CASSRGQGSYNEQFF. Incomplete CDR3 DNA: TGTGCCAGCAGCCGGGGACAGGGGTCCTACAATGAG.

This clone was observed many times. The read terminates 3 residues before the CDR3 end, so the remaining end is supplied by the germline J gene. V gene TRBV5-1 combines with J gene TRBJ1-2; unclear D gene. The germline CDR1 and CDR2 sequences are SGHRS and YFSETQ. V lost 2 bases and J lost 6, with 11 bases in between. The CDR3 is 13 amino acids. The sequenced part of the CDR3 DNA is TGCGCCAGCAGCTTTCAGGAGTTCGATGGC. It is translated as CASSFQEFDG. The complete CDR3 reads CASSFQEFDGYTF.

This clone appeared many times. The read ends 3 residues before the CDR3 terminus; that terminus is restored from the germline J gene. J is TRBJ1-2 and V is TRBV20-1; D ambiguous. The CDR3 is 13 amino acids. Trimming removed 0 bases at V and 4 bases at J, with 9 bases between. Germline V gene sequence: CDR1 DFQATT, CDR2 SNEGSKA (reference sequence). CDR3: CSARDPIPYGYTF. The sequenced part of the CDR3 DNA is TGCAGTGCTAGAGACCCCATTCCCTATGGC.

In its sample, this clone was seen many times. The covered CDR3 bases are TGCAGTGCTAGCCGGCCAGGGGGGTCCGGGGAG. Amino acid sequence: CSASRPGGSGE. The full CDR3 protein is CSASRPGGSGELFF. The V gene is TRBV20-1, the J gene TRBJ2-2; maybe TRBD1 (7 bases). The read gets to within 3 residues of the CDR3 end, and the germline J gene fills in the rest. The CDR3 contains 14 residues. The V gene lost 3 bases and the J gene lost 6 bases, with 14 bases spanning the gap. Germline V gene sequence: CDR1 DFQATT, CDR2 SNEGSKA (reference sequence).

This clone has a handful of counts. CDR3: CASSLSHRGGYGYTF. CDR3 DNA, as far as it was read: TGTGCCAGCAGCTTAAGCCACAGGGGTGGGTATGGC. V usage is TRBV7-2 and J usage is TRBJ1-2, with 7 bases lining up with TRBD1. The read comes to an end 3 residues before the CDR3 does, leaving the germline J gene to fill in the end. With V trimmed by 2 bases and J by 5 bases, 8 bases remained unmatched. CDR1 and CDR2 (germline): SGHTA, FQGNSA. CDR3 length equals 15 residues.

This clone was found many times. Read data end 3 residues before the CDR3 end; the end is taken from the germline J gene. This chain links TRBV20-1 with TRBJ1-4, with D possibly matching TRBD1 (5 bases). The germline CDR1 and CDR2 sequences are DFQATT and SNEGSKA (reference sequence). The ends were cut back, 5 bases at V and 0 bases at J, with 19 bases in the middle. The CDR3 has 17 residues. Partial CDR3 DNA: TGCAGTGCTCCGGGCCCCTCAGGGCTTGCAACTAATGAAAAA. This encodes CSAPGPSGLATNEK. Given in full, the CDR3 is CSAPGPSGLATNEKLFF.